Described below is a single T cell receptor beta chain sequence and its context. Antigen specificity is unknown. TCRdb keeps only in-frame clones here, not all; method: immunoSEQ multiplex PCR. The sample carries about 73,000 clones, 89% recorded once. This specimen comes from a study of T cell responses to AZD1222 COVID-19 vaccine. Findings of the study overall: The breadth and depth of Spike-specific TCRs increased once two AZD1222 doses had been given. Spike-wide vaccine-associated CD4 TCRs dominated at 160-218 and 743-854. Per reports, nearly half of all spike-specific TCRs target regions that are unmutated in variants.

The V gene's germline CDR1 is MGHDK and CDR2 SYGVNS. The CDR3 sequence is 18 residues long. V was clipped by 3 bases and J by 1 base; unmatched bases: 12. The material sequenced was peripheral blood, taken 28 days after the second AZD1222 dose. This sequence was found in an adult who received the AZD1222 COVID-19 vaccine. The J gene is TRBJ1-5, the V gene TRBV25-1, with 7 bases that match TRBD1. The DNA of the CDR3 is TGTGCCAGCAGTGACCAAAAGACAGGGTGTGGGAGCAATCAGCCCCAGCATTTT. The encoded protein is CASSDQKTGCGSNQPQHF.